The source of this T cell receptor (beta chain) is a study of cytomegalovirus exposure and HLA in healthy donors. Overall study findings and caveats: Per a later analysis, HLA-associated TCR beta chains showed more clonal expansion than other, equally common TCR beta chains. In a later analysis, V- and J-gene trimming of beta chains associated with a DCLRE1C missense variant, replicated independently.

Regarding this clone: Its antigen is not known.

The PCR had 60 Vbeta and 13 Jbeta primers. The assay was immunoSEQ multiplex PCR, and TCRdb's table has in-frame clones only and misses some. The table includes 120,000 or so clones, over 60% detected once. The ends lost 2 bases at V and 1 base at J; junction bases unmatched: 4. This CDR3 spans 16 amino acids. Germline lookup yields CDR1 WSHSY and CDR2 SAAADI. The TCR originated in a man between 25 and 39 years old in good health and CMV-seronegative. Sequenced sample: PBMCs. The V call is TRBV10-2, the J call TRBJ2-1, with 8 bases lining up with TRBD1. The CDR3 DNA reads TGCGCCAGCAGTGAGGACAGGGGAATGTCCTACAATGAGCAGTTCTTC. Protein sequence: CASSEDRGMSYNEQFF.